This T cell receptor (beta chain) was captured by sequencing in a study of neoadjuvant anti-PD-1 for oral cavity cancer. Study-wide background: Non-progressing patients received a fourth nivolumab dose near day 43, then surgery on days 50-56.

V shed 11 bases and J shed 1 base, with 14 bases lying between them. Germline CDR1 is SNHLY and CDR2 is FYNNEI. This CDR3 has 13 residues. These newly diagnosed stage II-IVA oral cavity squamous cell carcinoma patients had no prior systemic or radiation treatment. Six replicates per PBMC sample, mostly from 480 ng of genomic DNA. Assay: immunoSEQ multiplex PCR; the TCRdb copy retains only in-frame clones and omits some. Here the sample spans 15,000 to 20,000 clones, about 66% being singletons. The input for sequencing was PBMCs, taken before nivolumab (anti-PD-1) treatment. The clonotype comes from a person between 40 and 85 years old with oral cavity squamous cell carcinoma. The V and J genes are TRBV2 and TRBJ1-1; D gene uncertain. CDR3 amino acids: CAGHSQWNTEAFF. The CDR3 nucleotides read TGTGCCGGTCATTCCCAGTGGAACACTGAAGCTTTCTTT.